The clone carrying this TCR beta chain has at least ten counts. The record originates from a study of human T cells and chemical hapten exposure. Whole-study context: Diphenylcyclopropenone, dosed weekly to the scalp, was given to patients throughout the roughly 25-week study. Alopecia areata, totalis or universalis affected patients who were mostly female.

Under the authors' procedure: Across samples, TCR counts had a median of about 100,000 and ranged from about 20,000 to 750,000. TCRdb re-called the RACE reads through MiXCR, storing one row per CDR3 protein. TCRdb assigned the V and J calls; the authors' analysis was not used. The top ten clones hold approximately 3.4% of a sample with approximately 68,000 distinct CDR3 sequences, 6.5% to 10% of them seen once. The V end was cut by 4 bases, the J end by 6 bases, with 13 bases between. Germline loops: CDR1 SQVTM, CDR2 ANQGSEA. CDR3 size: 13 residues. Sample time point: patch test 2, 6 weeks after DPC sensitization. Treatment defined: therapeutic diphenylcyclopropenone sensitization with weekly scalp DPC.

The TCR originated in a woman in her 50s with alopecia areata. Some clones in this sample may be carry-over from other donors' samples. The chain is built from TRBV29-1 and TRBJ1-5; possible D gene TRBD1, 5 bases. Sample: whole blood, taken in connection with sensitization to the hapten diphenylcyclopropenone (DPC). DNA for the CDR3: TGCAGCGTTGCCCAGGGATCGGGTCAGCCCCAGCATTTT. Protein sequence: CSVAQGSGQPQHF.